This TCR beta chain was profiled in a study of T cell responses to AZD1222 COVID-19 vaccine. Study-wide results and caveats: There were repertoire samples only from the period after the peak T cell response. Seropositive status at baseline applied to only 6 or 7 AZD1222 recipients. Two AZD1222 administrations were followed by greater Spike-specific TCR breadth and depth. Clonal diversity may have been underestimated in mostly white British donors.

The V end was cut by 5 bases, the J end by 0 bases, with 8 bases between. The CDR3 has 13 residues. The germline V gene has CDR1 MNHEY and CDR2 SVGAGI. Only in-frame clones appear in the TCRdb table, and some are missing; sequencing was by immunoSEQ multiplex PCR. This table has 120,000 or so clones, around 87% appearing once. As for this clone: The antigen is undetermined.

The chain employs TRBV6-5 and TRBJ2-7; maybe TRBD1 (6 bases). The clonotype originates from an adult in good health. This sample comprised peripheral blood, obtained on day 0 of AZD1222 vaccination. The CDR3, as DNA: TGTGCCAGCAGTCCAGGGGCCTCCTACGAGCAGTACTTC. As protein: CASSPGASYEQYF.